This TCR beta chain emerged from a study of T cell repertoires in cytomegalovirus infection (dated by TCRdb to the late 2010s). About the full investigation: Donor HLA type was relevant to the analysis, as public TCR beta signatures indicated carriage of CMV infection together with the matching HLA type. The paper's findings and limits, for the study overall: In both this cohort and an independent roughly 350-donor cohort, the cumulative frequency of public TCR beta family members distinguished carriers of CMV infection plus the relevant HLA type. In the ex vivo response, HLA-C-restricted CMV-specific TCR beta clonotypes were dominant, and in two of eight donors the single most frequent clonotype came from this HLA-C-restricted group.

Only a few counts were recorded for this clonotype. It lacks a known antigen. Within one base of it there is no much larger clone, and no base qualities were kept. Reading from cysteine to phenylalanine, the CDR3 counts 13 amino acids. Of the read, only the CDR3 DNA is kept; its 39 bases are in frame from base 1. V gives up 7 bases and J gives up 5 bases, and the segment between their germline ends measures 14 bases. CDR1 and CDR2 were assigned from the germline V gene (reference sequence) as SEHNR and FQNEAQ. TCRdb lists the instrument as Illumina HiSeq 1500. TCRdb trimmed the raw reads at Q25, called clones with MiXCR and kept productive beta chains. Rows matching on CDR3 protein sequence are summarized as one entry with the most common DNA and genes. For this sample there are more than 140,000 distinct CDR3 sequences; roughly 6% appear just once. Of the sample, around 17% is held by the ten largest clones.

This receptor was identified in a human donor in good health (CMV status not recorded). Some clones in this sample may be carry-over from other donors' samples. The sample consisted of PBMCs. The rearranged segments are TRBV7-9 and TRBJ1-2, and the D gene may be TRBD1, 6 bases matching. This receptor has the CDR3 CASTLEQGYGYTF. The DNA sequence is given as TGTGCCAGCACCCTCGAACAGGGATATGGCTACACCTTC.